The next 23 T cell receptor beta chains were all read from a single sample in a study of cytomegalovirus exposure and HLA in healthy donors (dated by TCRdb to about 2017). Receptor libraries were prepared by the immunoSEQ multiplex PCR assay. For the multiplex PCR, a mixture combining 60 forward primers for TCR Vbeta segments and 13 reverse primers for TCR Jbeta segments was used. TCRdb obtained this table from immuneACCESS and retained in-frame rearrangements with V and J assigned. These tables miss some clones; where compared with another copy, unresolved V genes account for less than half of the shortfall, and the remainder is unexplained. The sample table records about 130,000 clones; 78% of these occur just once. In total, the top ten clones hold around 1.9% of the sample. Sample: PBMCs. The receptors stem from a woman aged 40 to 50 in good health and CMV-seronegative.

This chain joins TRBV19 and TRBJ1-1; 10 bases are a match to TRBD1. V was pared by 1 base and J by 6 bases, with 2 bases of the junction left unmatched. The CDR3 extends over 14 amino acids. Germline CDR1 LNHDA, CDR2 SQIVND (reference sequence). In DNA form, the CDR3 reads TGTGCCAGTAGTATAGGACAGGGGGCGTCTGAAGCTTTCTTT. Protein sequence: CASSIGQGASEAFF. The whole variable domain, filled in from reference TRBV19 and TRBJ1-1, reads DGGITQSPKYLFRKEGQNVTLSCEQNLNHDAMYWYRQDPGQGLRLIYYSQIVNDFQKGDIAEGYSVSREKKESFPLTVTSAQKNPTAFYLCASSIGQGASEAFFGQGTRLTVV.

This clone was observed a single time. The chain joins TRBV7-2 to TRBJ2-3, with TRBD1 as a possible D gene (6 bases). There are 14 residues in the CDR3. V shed 5 bases and J shed 3 bases, with 12 bases lying between them. Germline V gene data show CDR1 as SGHTA and CDR2 as FQGNSA. The CDR3 protein is CASSRNRETDTQYF. CDR3 nucleotides: TGTGCCAGCAGCCGCAACAGGGAAACAGATACGCAGTATTTT.

The genes are TRBV7-2 and TRBJ2-2; no clear D gene. V was shortened by 1 base and J by 5 bases, with 5 bases between the two germline ends. The CDR3 has 13 residues. The germline CDR1 and CDR2 sequences are SGHTA and FQGNSA. CDR3 protein: CASSLGRTGELFF. The CDR3 coding sequence is TGTGCCAGCAGCTTAGGCAGGACCGGGGAGCTGTTTTTT.

CDR3 protein: CATSRGQGTYEQYF. The CDR3 nucleotides are TGTGCCACCAGCAGAGGCCAGGGCACCTACGAGCAGTACTTC. The V call is TRBV15, the J call TRBJ2-5; TRBD1 might be the D (5 bases). The tail of the sequence fits TRBJ2-7 better, so the J call may be wrong. This CDR3 comprises 14 residues. The germline V gene encodes CDR1 LNHNV and CDR2 YYDKDF (reference sequence).

In nucleotides, the CDR3 is TGTGCCTCAAAGGGGGACAGGGGGCCCAACGAGCAGTACTTC. It yields the protein CASKGDRGPNEQYF. This chain uses TRBV19 with TRBJ2-7; the match to TRBD1 covers 12 bases. The CDR3 runs to 14 residues. Per the germline V gene, CDR1 is LNHDA and CDR2 is SQIVND (reference sequence). V shed 11 bases and J 5 bases; nucleotides not matched to a gene: 10.

The chain links TRBV6-1 to TRBJ1-4, with D possibly matching TRBD1 (5 bases). This CDR3 contains 15 residues. From germline, CDR1 is MNHNS and CDR2 SASEGT. V was pared by 5 bases and J by 6 bases, with 16 bases between. The CDR3 loop reads CASSPQSGGDEKLFF. The CDR3 region has the DNA TGTGCCAGCAGTCCCCAGTCCGGGGGGGATGAAAAACTGTTTTTT.

The CDR3 sequence is CASSPHPNTGELFF. Here the CDR3 DNA reads TGTGCCAGCAGCCCACACCCGAACACCGGGGAGCTGTTTTTT. The chain couples TRBV7-3 to TRBJ2-2; no clear D gene. The CDR3 covers 14 residues. V was clipped by 5 bases and J by 0 bases, with 7 bases between them. The germline V gene encodes CDR1 SGHTA and CDR2 FQGTGA.

The V gene is TRBV18, the J gene TRBJ1-1; 10 nucleotides line up with TRBD1. The germline gives CDR1 KGHSH, CDR2 LQKENI. This CDR3 spans 14 amino acids. Trimming at V came to 1 base and at J to 4 bases, leaving 0 bases not matched to a gene. Here the CDR3 reads CASSPRQGATEAFF. CDR3 coding DNA: TGTGCCAGCTCACCACGACAGGGGGCCACTGAAGCTTTCTTT.

This sequence joins TRBV7-9 and TRBJ2-3, with TRBD2 matching 13 bases. There are 17 residues in the CDR3. Germline lookup yields CDR1 SEHNR and CDR2 FQNEAQ (reference sequence). Trimming cost V 6 bases and J 3 bases; bases outside gene matches: 9. The CDR3 DNA is TGTGCCAGCAGTCCTACAACTAGCGGGGGGGAAACAGATACGCAGTATTTT. Amino acid sequence: CASSPTTSGGETDTQYF.

V usage is TRBV19 and J usage is TRBJ2-1; 9 positions match TRBD2. The germline gives CDR1 LNHDA, CDR2 SQIVND (reference sequence). V was pared by 4 bases and J by 4 bases, with 5 bases of the junction left unmatched. The CDR3 sequence is 15 residues long. The CDR3 DNA reads TGTGCCAGTAGTAGGAGCGGGGGGATTTACAATGAGCAGTTCTTC. It codes for CASSRSGGIYNEQFF.

This clone came up a few times. V and J are TRBV28 and TRBJ2-4; D call uncertain. This CDR3 spans 13 amino acids. The germline CDR1 and CDR2 sequences are MDHEN and SYDVKM. V was cut by 10 bases and J by 0 bases, with 10 bases left in between. Here the CDR3 reads CANKRLAKNIQYF. Here the CDR3 DNA reads TGTGCCAATAAACGACTAGCCAAAAACATTCAGTACTTC.

The rearrangement joins TRBV11-2 to TRBJ2-1; no reliable D call. The CDR3 is 12 residues long. Germline CDR1 reads SGHAT; CDR2 reads FQNNGV. Trimming took off 1 base at V and 7 bases at J, with 5 bases between the two ends. In DNA form, the CDR3 reads TGTGCCAGCAGCTTAGGCGCTAATGAGCAGTTCTTC. Its translation is CASSLGANEQFF.

As concerns this clone: At one boundary the junction diverges from the germline segment, which might be a read error. The V gene is TRBV28, the J gene TRBJ1-4, with 11 bases fitting TRBD1. From germline, CDR1 is MDHEN and CDR2 SYDVKM. The CDR3 covers 17 residues. The CDR3 DNA follows: TGTGCCAGCAGCTCGATGATAGGGGACAGGGGGTATGAAACACTGTTTTTT. This translates into CASSSMIGDRGYETLFF.

CDR3 loop: CASSSSGGGDEQFF. Written as DNA, the CDR3 is TGCGCCAGCAGTTCCAGCGGAGGGGGCGATGAGCAGTTCTTC. This sequence joins TRBV10-2 and TRBJ2-1, with a weak D call TRBD1 (7 bases). CDR3 length: 14 residues. Germline lookup yields CDR1 WSHSY and CDR2 SAAADI. With 5 bases removed from V and 8 bases from J, the gap between germline ends came to 16 bases.

The genes are TRBV19 and TRBJ2-5; D uncertain. Germline lookup yields CDR1 LNHDA and CDR2 SQIVND (reference sequence). The CDR3 has 15 amino acids. V shed 1 base and J shed 1 base, with 10 bases lying between them. Here the CDR3 reads CASSIATDRQETQYF. CDR3 bases: TGTGCCAGTAGTATAGCTACAGATCGCCAAGAGACCCAGTACTTC.

The chain has TRBV27 and TRBJ1-6; perhaps TRBD1 as D (6 bases). Germline lookup yields CDR1 MNHEY and CDR2 SMNVEV (reference sequence). This CDR3 has 13 residues. The V and J ends lost 8 bases and 3 bases respectively, with 8 bases between them. CDR3 in amino acids: CASAQGYNSPLHF. Here the CDR3 DNA reads TGTGCCAGCGCACAGGGCTATAATTCACCCCTCCACTTT.

This chain links TRBV4-2 with TRBJ2-5; 7 nucleotides agree with TRBD2. The CDR3 is made up of 14 amino acids. Germline V lookup: CDR1 LGHNA, CDR2 YNFKEQ. The ends lost 3 bases at V and 0 bases at J; junction bases unmatched: 1. The CDR3 bases are TGTGCCAGCAGCCAGGGGACTAACCAAGAGACCCAGTACTTC. It codes for CASSQGTNQETQYF.

This chain links TRBV5-1 with TRBJ2-5; possible D gene TRBD1, 6 bases. Germline loops: CDR1 SGHRS, CDR2 YFSETQ. Trimming left V 3 bases short and J 1 base short, with 13 bases between. The CDR3 runs to 15 residues. This chain's CDR3 is CASSSTGNPQETQYF. The DNA for the CDR3 is TGCGCCAGCAGCTCTACAGGGAATCCCCAAGAGACCCAGTACTTC. The full variable domain, rest sourced from reference TRBV5-1 and TRBJ2-5, is KAGVTQTPRYLIKTRGQQVTLSCSPISGHRSVSWYQQTPGQGLQFLFEYFSETQRNKGNFPGRFSGRQFSNSRSEMNVSTLELGDSALYLCASSSTGNPQETQYFGPGTRLLVL.

The chain combines TRBV19 with TRBJ2-1; D is possibly TRBD2 (5 bases). V dropped 6 bases and J dropped 7 bases, with 10 bases sitting between them. Germline V CDR1 and CDR2: LNHDA, SQIVND (reference sequence). The CDR3 contains 12 residues. CDR3 in DNA: TGTGCCAGTAGAAACGAGCGGAATGAGCAGTTCTTC. Protein product: CASRNERNEQFF. Together with reference TRBV19 and TRBJ2-1, the CDR3 gives the full variable domain: DGGITQSPKYLFRKEGQNVTLSCEQNLNHDAMYWYRQDPGQGLRLIYYSQIVNDFQKGDIAEGYSVSREKKESFPLTVTSAQKNPTAFYLCASRNERNEQFFGPGTRLTVL.

Concerning this clone itself: The junction and the germline gene differ at one end; a read error may be behind it. This chain joins TRBV7-9 and TRBJ2-3; unclear D gene. Germline CDR1 reads SEHNR; CDR2 reads FQNEAQ (reference sequence). This CDR3 contains 10 residues. As DNA, the CDR3 is TGTTCCAGCAGCTCGGATACGCAGTATTTT. Amino acid sequence: CSSSSDTQYF.

The chain has TRBV5-1 and TRBJ1-1; possibly TRBD1 for D (6 bases). CDR3 length: 16 amino acids. V lost 4 bases, J lost 3 bases, and 19 bases lay in between. CDR1 is SGHRS and CDR2 is YFSETQ in the germline V gene. The CDR3 sequence: CASSPFEQGRDTEAFF. CDR3 nucleotide sequence: TGCGCCAGCAGCCCATTCGAACAGGGTCGGGACACTGAAGCTTTCTTT.

The rearrangement uses TRBV10-1 and TRBJ1-5, with a possible D match to TRBD1 (5 bases). V was shortened by 11 bases and J by 1 base, with 18 bases between the two germline ends. CDR3 length: 15 amino acids. In germline, CDR1 is WNHNN, CDR2 SYGVQD (reference sequence). This chain's CDR3 is CAGGRGRDSNQPQHF. DNA of the CDR3: TGCGCCGGGGGGAGGGGAAGGGACAGCAATCAGCCCCAGCATTTT.

V and J are TRBV13 and TRBJ1-1, with 7 bases that match TRBD1. The J segment lost 2 bases and the V segment lost 5 bases, leaving 11 bases of the junction unmatched. This CDR3 is built from 16 residues. Germline V gives CDR1 PRHDT, CDR2 FYEKMQ (reference sequence). In DNA, the CDR3 is TGTGCCAGCAGCCCACAGGGGATTTGGTTAAACACTGAAGCTTTCTTT. Translation: CASSPQGIWLNTEAFF.